This entry describes one T cell receptor (beta chain). The record originates from a study of blood T cell repertoires in COVID-19. At the level of the study: Spain, Italy and the United States supplied samples that represented acute and convalescent COVID-19.

The repertoire was sequenced with immunoSEQ multiplex PCR; TCRdb's copy has only in-frame clones and lacks some. The table includes some 54,000 clones, 89% detected once. Trimming removed 8 bases from V and 6 bases from J; junction bases left unmatched: 4. The CDR3 is 12 amino acids. Germline V gene lookup returns CDR1 GTSNPN and CDR2 SVGIG (reference sequence). Sequenced input: peripheral blood. This receptor was obtained from a man older than 75 with active or convalescent COVID-19. The V gene is TRBV30, the J gene TRBJ2-3; 11 bases are a match to TRBD2. The CDR3 region is CAGGLAGDTQYF. CDR3 nucleotide sequence: TGTGCCGGCGGACTAGCGGGCGATACGCAGTATTTT.